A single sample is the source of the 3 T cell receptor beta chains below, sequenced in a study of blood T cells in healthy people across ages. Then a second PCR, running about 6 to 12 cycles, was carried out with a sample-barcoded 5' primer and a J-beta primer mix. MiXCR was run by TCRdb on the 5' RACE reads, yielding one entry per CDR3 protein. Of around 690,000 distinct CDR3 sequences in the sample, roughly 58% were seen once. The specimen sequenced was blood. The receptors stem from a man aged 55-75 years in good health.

Here the CDR3 reads CASSLLTGGFYQPQHF. CDR3 nucleotides: TGTGCCAGCAGTTTATTAACAGGGGGCTTTTATCAGCCCCAGCATTTT. The chain links TRBV12-3 or TRBV12-4 to TRBJ1-5; 9 bases agree with TRBD1. The CDR3 totals 16 residues. With 2 bases clipped from V and 5 bases from J, the junction kept 7 bases outside the gene matches.

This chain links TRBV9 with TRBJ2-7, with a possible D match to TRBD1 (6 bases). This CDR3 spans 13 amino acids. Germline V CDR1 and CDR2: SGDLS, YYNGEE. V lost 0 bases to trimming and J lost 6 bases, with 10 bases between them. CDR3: CASSVVGRGEQYF. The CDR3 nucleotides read TGTGCCAGCAGCGTAGTGGGCAGGGGCGAGCAGTACTTC.

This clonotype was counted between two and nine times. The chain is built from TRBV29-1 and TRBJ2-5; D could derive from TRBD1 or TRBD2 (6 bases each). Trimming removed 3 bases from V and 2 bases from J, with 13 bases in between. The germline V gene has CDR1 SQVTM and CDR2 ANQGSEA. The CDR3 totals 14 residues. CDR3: CSVEEGGWQETQYF. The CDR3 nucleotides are TGCAGCGTTGAGGAGGGGGGCTGGCAAGAGACCCAGTACTTC.